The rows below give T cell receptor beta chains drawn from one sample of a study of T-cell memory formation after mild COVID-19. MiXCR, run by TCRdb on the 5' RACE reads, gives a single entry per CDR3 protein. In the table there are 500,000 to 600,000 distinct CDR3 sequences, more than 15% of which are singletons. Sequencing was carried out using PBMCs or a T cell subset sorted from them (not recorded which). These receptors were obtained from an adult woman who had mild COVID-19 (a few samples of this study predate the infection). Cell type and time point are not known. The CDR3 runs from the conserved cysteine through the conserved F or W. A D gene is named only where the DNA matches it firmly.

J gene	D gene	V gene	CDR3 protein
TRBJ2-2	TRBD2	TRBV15	CATVLPSGGGNTGELFF
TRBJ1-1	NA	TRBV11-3	CASSPSPTYTEAFF
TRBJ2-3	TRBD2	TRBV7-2	CASSLSGGGGDTQYF
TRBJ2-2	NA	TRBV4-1	CASSQVFRASNTGELFF
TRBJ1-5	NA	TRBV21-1	CASSGTGRQGIYSNQPQHF
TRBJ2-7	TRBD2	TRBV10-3	CAISESRQGGEQYF
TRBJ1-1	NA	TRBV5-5	CASSLLMNTEAFF
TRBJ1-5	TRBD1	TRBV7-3	CASSSMGQGAGQPQHF
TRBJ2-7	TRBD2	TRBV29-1	CSVGTSHRYEQYF
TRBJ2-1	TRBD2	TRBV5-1	CASSSPQASGGLISYNEQFF
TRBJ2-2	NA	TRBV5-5	CASSLEGYNTGELFF
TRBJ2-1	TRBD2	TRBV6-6	CASSPWTSGPSPNEQFF
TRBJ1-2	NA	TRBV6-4	CASSDSGAGYTF
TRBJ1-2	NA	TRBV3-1	CASSPYRAGYGYTF
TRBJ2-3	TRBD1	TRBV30	CAWRGTGDNTDTQYF
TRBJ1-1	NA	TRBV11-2	CASSFGSGGTEAFF
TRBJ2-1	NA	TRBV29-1	CSVESPRLGNEQFF
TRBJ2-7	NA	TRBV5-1	CASSLVSGVTYEQYF
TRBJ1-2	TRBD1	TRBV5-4	CASSPGQSFNYGYTF
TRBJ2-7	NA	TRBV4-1	CASSQDSSRGVHEQYF